This T cell receptor beta chain was found in a study of T cell repertoires in cytomegalovirus infection. Study at large: Indications of both CMV infection and matching HLA type were provided by public TCR beta signatures.

The length of the CDR3 is 13 residues. V lost 5 bases to trimming and J lost 10 bases; unmatched junction nucleotides: 7. The study, taken as a whole, reports: Dominating the ex vivo response were HLA-C-restricted CMV-specific TCR beta clonotypes. Identification of carriers of CMV plus the relevant HLA was achieved through cumulative public TCR beta family frequency.

TCRdb processed the reads anew with MiXCR; each CDR3 protein has one entry. The repertoire holds some 680,000 distinct CDR3 sequences, with under 40% as singletons. In the case of this clonotype: Its target is not known.

Material for sequencing was PBMCs. This clonotype was sampled from a human donor in good health (CMV status not recorded). Some clones in this sample may be carry-over from other donors' samples. The gene calls are TRBV12-3 or TRBV12-4 and TRBJ2-1; the match to TRBD2 covers 8 bases. This chain's CDR3 is CASSVKAGVEQFF. For the CDR3, the DNA is TGTGCCAGCAGTGTGAAAGCGGGAGTAGAGCAGTTCTTC.